The 23 T cell receptor beta chains given below trace back to one sample, sequenced in a study of read filtering for tumor transcriptome and immune sequencing. This library used approximately 0.4 ug RNA and molecular barcoded adaptors spanning alpha/delta and beta/gamma chains. MiXCR was run by TCRdb on the reads, yielding one entry per CDR3 protein. This table has about 5,200 distinct CDR3 sequences, roughly 22% appearing once. Sequencing used a population of CD138-negative cells sorted from bone marrow. These receptors came from a donor at least 40 years old with multiple myeloma.

This clonotype showed up just once. Relative to the germline gene, one junction end is altered; a read error may explain this. The V gene is TRBV4-2, the J gene TRBJ2-5; TRBD2 matches at 8 bases. This CDR3 contains 15 residues. Germline V gives CDR1 LGHNA, CDR2 YNFKEQ. The CDR3 region is CASSPRTSRRETQHF. The CDR3 nucleotides are TGTGCCAGCAGCCCCCGGACTAGCAGACGAGAGACCCAGCACTTC.

Comments on this clonotype: This likely stems from a read error, as it lies one base from a far larger clone. The V call is TRBV27, the J call TRBJ1-4; TRBD2 might be the D (5 bases). The last part of the DNA fits TRBJ2-3 better; the J call may be wrong. CDR1 is MNHEY, CDR2 SMNVEV, per germline (reference sequence). The CDR3 consists of 16 residues. DNA of the CDR3: TGTGCCAGCATTATACGGTCGGGGTCGACTGGAGGTACGCAGTATTTT. It codes for CASIIRSGSTGGTQYF.

This clonotype is labeled medium-sized. The genes are TRBV5-1 and TRBJ2-3; D may be TRBD1 or TRBD2 (6 bases each). Germline-derived CDR1 and CDR2 are SGHRS and YFSETQ. There are 15 residues in the CDR3. V was trimmed by 5 bases and J by 3 bases, leaving 16 bases between them. CDR3 nucleotides: TGCGCCAGCAGGGAGATGGGGGGCCTAACAGATACGCAGTATTTT. Translated, it gives CASREMGGLTDTQYF.

This clonotype is medium-sized. V gene TRBV5-1 combines with J gene TRBJ2-7; 7 nucleotides agree with TRBD1. V trimming: 1 base; J trimming: 5 bases; junction bases outside the gene matches: 3. CDR3 length equals 13 residues. From germline, CDR1 is SGHRS and CDR2 YFSETQ. CDR3 residues: CASSLTGVHEQYF. CDR3 bases: TGCGCCAGCAGCTTGACAGGGGTGCACGAGCAGTACTTC.

This clonotype is medium-sized by share. V is TRBV5-1 and J is TRBJ1-1; a possible D gene is TRBD1 (5 bases). The CDR3 loop spans 13 amino acids. Germline assignment: CDR1 SGHRS and CDR2 YFSETQ. With 6 bases removed from V and 2 bases from J, the gap between germline ends came to 11 bases. The CDR3 DNA reads as TGCGCCAGCACAACGGGGCTTAACACTGAAGCTTTCTTT. Protein sequence: CASTTGLNTEAFF.

CDR3 coding DNA: TGTGCCAGCAGTTCCTGGACTAGCGGGAGTCTGGATGAGCAGTTCTTC. This codes for CASSSWTSGSLDEQFF. V and J are TRBV6-5 and TRBJ2-1; 13 nucleotides match TRBD2. Germline-derived CDR1 and CDR2 are MNHEY and SVGAGI. V shed 4 bases and J 8 bases; nucleotides not matched to a gene: 8. The CDR3 covers 16 residues.

This clonotype has at least ten counts. This rearrangement joins TRBV5-4 to TRBJ2-7; 10 bases are shared with TRBD2. The CDR3 has 15 residues. Germline V lookup: CDR1 SGHNT, CDR2 YYREEE (reference sequence). Trimming took 4 bases from V and 1 from J; bases not matched to a gene: 5. This CDR3 is CASSAGTSVSYEQYF. The CDR3 bases are TGTGCCAGCAGCGCCGGGACTAGCGTTTCCTACGAGCAGTACTTC.

This clonotype is termed medium-sized. The rearrangement joins TRBV7-9 to TRBJ2-1; no definite D call. The V end lost 1 base, the J end lost 4 bases, and 2 bases lay between the germline ends. The CDR3 runs to 12 residues. In germline, CDR1 is SEHNR, CDR2 FQNEAQ (reference sequence). CDR3: CASSLGYNEQFF. Here the CDR3 DNA reads TGTGCCAGCAGCTTAGGGTACAATGAGCAGTTCTTC.

In this sample, this clonotype turned up once. The conserved closing phenylalanine or tryptophan is absent in this CDR3, likely reflecting a read error. It is unclear where the CDR3 begins or ends on the DNA, so no DNA is shown, and the CDR3 is as TCRdb lists it. The chain is built from TRBV29-1 and TRBJ2-1; TRBD1, the D gene given by the table, was not confirmed from the DNA. The germline gives CDR1 SQVTM, CDR2 ANQGSEA. The CDR3 sequence runs 15 residues, both termini included. The CDR3 spells CSVGQTGLVHNEQVC.

This clonotype has more than one count but fewer than ten. The V call is TRBV6-5, the J call TRBJ2-7, with 12 bases lining up with TRBD2. The CDR3 extends over 15 amino acids. CDR1 MNHEY and CDR2 SVGAGI come from the germline V gene. Losses at the gene ends were 5 bases for V and 3 bases for J; bases not matched to a gene: 5. CDR3 nucleotides: TGTGCCAGCAGTGCGGCGGGACTAGCGGGCTACGAGCAGTACTTC. It specifies CASSAAGLAGYEQYF.

This clonotype has a count of ten or more. The CDR3 protein is CASSKPWTSGRCGANVLTF. The DNA of the CDR3 is TGTGCCAGCAGCAAACCCTGGACTAGCGGGAGGTGCGGGGCCAACGTCCTGACTTTC. V usage is TRBV21-1 and J usage is TRBJ2-6; the table assigns TRBD2, which was not confirmed against the DNA. TRBV21-1 is an annotated pseudogene. The CDR3 has 19 amino acids.

The table lists this clonotype with a few counts. V is TRBV7-3 and J is TRBJ2-3, with 8 bases fitting TRBD2. Trimming at V came to 1 base and at J to 6 bases, leaving 3 bases not matched to a gene. This CDR3 is 14 amino acids long. CDR1 and CDR2 from the germline V gene are SGHTA and FQGTGA. CDR3 amino acids: CASSLIGRADTQYF. The CDR3 nucleotides are TGTGCCAGCAGCTTAATCGGGAGGGCCGATACGCAGTATTTT.

This clonotype qualifies as large (0.1 to 1%). The chain joins TRBV12-3 or TRBV12-4 to TRBJ2-7, with D perhaps assigned TRBD1 or TRBD2 (6 bases each). The V gene lost 10 bases and the J gene lost 9 bases, with 19 bases spanning the gap. The CDR3 spans 12 residues. The CDR3 sequence is CATEGGSGAQYF. In DNA, the CDR3 is TGTGCCACGGAGGGGGGTTCCGGGGCGCAGTACTTC.

This clonotype was observed many times. V and J are TRBV4-2 and TRBJ2-5; 8 bases are shared with TRBD2. With 4 bases clipped from V and 2 bases from J, the junction kept 6 bases outside the gene matches. The CDR3 has 15 amino acids. The germline CDR1 and CDR2 sequences are LGHNA and YNFKEQ. The CDR3 DNA sequence: TGTGCCAGCAGCCCCCGGACTAGCAGACAAGAGACCCAGTACTTC. Protein product: CASSPRTSRQETQYF.

This clonotype was observed at least ten times. V and J are TRBV27 and TRBJ2-7, with D possibly being TRBD2 (6 bases). The CDR3 spans 15 residues. Germline V gene sequence: CDR1 MNHEY, CDR2 SMNVEV (reference sequence). V was pared by 6 bases and J by 0 bases, with 15 bases between. CDR3 sequence: CASSPGATASYEQYF. CDR3 coding DNA: TGTGCCAGCAGCCCGGGAGCCACCGCCTCCTACGAGCAGTACTTC.

As regards this clonotype: This likely reflects a read error, since a far larger clone is one base away. The chain has TRBV11-2 and TRBJ2-6; D unresolved. Germline V lookup: CDR1 SGHAT, CDR2 FQNNGV. V was clipped by 8 bases and J by 0 bases, with 17 bases between them. CDR3 size: 17 residues. Here the CDR3 DNA reads TGTGCCAGCGGCTCAAATATCTGGGACTCTGGGGCCAACGTCCTGACTTTC. Amino acid sequence: CASGSNIWDSGANVLTF.

The chain recombines TRBV13 with TRBJ2-7; D may be TRBD1 or TRBD2 (5 bases each). V was cut by 4 bases and J by 6 bases, with 19 bases left in between. CDR1 is PRHDT, CDR2 FYEKMQ, per germline (reference sequence). CDR3 length equals 15 residues. The CDR3 reads CASSSAGRVGPEQYF. The CDR3 bases are TGTGCCAGCAGCTCCGCGGGCAGGGTCGGTCCCGAGCAGTACTTC.

The table lists this clonotype with many counts. V and J are TRBV29-1 and TRBJ2-5; unclear D gene. The CDR3 loop spans 12 amino acids. Looked up from germline, CDR1 is SQVTM and CDR2 is ANQGSEA. Trimming took off 3 bases at V and 2 bases at J, with 7 bases between the two ends. CDR3 residues: CSVEGIQETQYF. CDR3 DNA sequence: TGCAGCGTTGAGGGGATTCAAGAGACCCAGTACTTC.

Judged by abundance, this clonotype is medium-sized. The chain combines TRBV4-2 with TRBJ2-1, with unresolved D. The CDR3 has 14 amino acids. The V and J ends lost 0 bases and 5 bases respectively, with 8 bases between them. Germline V gene lookup returns CDR1 LGHNA and CDR2 YNFKEQ. The chain's CDR3 is CASSQDRQDNEQFF. DNA of the CDR3: TGTGCCAGCAGCCAAGATCGTCAAGACAATGAGCAGTTCTTC.

Worth noting for this clonotype: Compared with germline, one end of the junction differs, possibly owing to a read error. The V gene is TRBV7-9, the J gene TRBJ2-1; possibly TRBD1 for D (6 bases). Germline V CDR1 and CDR2: SEHNR, FQNEAQ (reference sequence). This CDR3 contains 13 residues. This CDR3 is CAGSPRQVDGQFF. The CDR3, as DNA: TGTGCCGGCAGCCCACGACAGGTCGATGGGCAGTTCTTC.

In the case of this clonotype: In this CDR3 the conserved last residue, phenylalanine or tryptophan, is missing, so a read error is likely. The gene calls are TRBV10-2 and TRBJ2-5; D not resolved. The germline V gene has CDR1 WSHSY and CDR2 SAAADI. The CDR3 is 13 residues long. The CDR3 DNA sequence: TGCGCCAGCAGTAATCAGTACCAAGAGGCCCAGTACTCC. Translating gives CASSNQYQEAQYS.

The rearrangement links TRBV7-9 to TRBJ2-3; D may be TRBD1 (5 bases). The CDR3 runs 13 residues. V was shortened by 2 bases and J by 14 bases, with 17 bases between the two germline ends. Germline values: CDR1 SEHNR, CDR2 FQNEAQ (reference sequence). The CDR3 protein is CASSLLQADTRYF. The CDR3 DNA reads TGTGCCAGCAGCTTATTACAGGCAGATACCCGGTATTTT.

Judged by abundance, this clonotype is medium-sized. The chain couples TRBV19 to TRBJ2-1; TRBD2 agrees at 12 bases. Germline assignment: CDR1 LNHDA and CDR2 SQIVND (reference sequence). The J segment lost 9 bases and the V segment lost 7 bases, leaving 10 bases of the junction unmatched. The CDR3 has 15 residues. This chain's CDR3 is CASTPGASGGGEQFF. Here the CDR3 DNA reads TGTGCCAGTACCCCTGGGGCTAGCGGGGGGGGTGAGCAGTTCTTC.